The 23 T cell receptor beta chains in this list originate from one sample, sequenced in a study. TCRdb ran MiXCR on the RT-PCR reads and lists one entry per CDR3 protein. The sample lists hundreds of thousands of distinct CDR3 sequences; 13% to 15% were seen once. The sample taken for sequencing was memory CD4+ T cells from blood. Receptors were obtained from a female donor in good health, serving as a healthy control.

In this sample, this clonotype turned up a few times. This chain links TRBV20-1 with TRBJ1-1; D gene uncertain. Germline values: CDR1 DFQATT, CDR2 SNEGSKA (reference sequence). The CDR3 extends over 13 amino acids. Trimming pared 2 bases from V and 1 base from J, leaving 8 bases between. The CDR3 bases are TGCAGTGCTAGAAAGGCGGGGAACACTGAAGCTTTCTTT. As protein: CSARKAGNTEAFF.

This clonotype came up many times. The V gene is TRBV5-1, the J gene TRBJ2-7; TRBD1 might be the D (5 bases). CDR3 length: 15 amino acids. Germline V gene data show CDR1 as SGHRS and CDR2 as YFSETQ. Trimming left V 4 bases short and J 1 base short, with 15 bases between. The CDR3 DNA sequence: TGCGCCAGCAGCCCAGCCGACAGAGGTTCCTACGAGCAGTACTTC. This codes for CASSPADRGSYEQYF.

There are many counts of this clonotype. This sequence joins TRBV20-1 and TRBJ2-2, with no clear D. The CDR3 is made up of 12 amino acids. In germline, CDR1 is DFQATT, CDR2 SNEGSKA (reference sequence). Trimming stripped 5 bases from V and 6 bases from J, with 10 bases between. CDR3 loop: CSAPGRPGELFF. The CDR3 DNA reads TGCAGTGCTCCGGGCAGGCCCGGGGAGCTGTTTTTT.

This clonotype has only a few counts. This chain connects TRBV7-9 to TRBJ2-3; TRBD1 agrees at 7 bases. This CDR3 comprises 15 residues. CDR1 SEHNR and CDR2 FQNEAQ come from the germline V gene (reference sequence). V lost 6 bases to trimming and J lost 0 bases; unmatched junction nucleotides: 6. In nucleotides, the CDR3 is TGTGCCAGCAGTCAAACAGGGGCTAGCACAGATACGCAGTATTTT. This codes for CASSQTGASTDTQYF.

This clonotype was recorded at least ten times. V usage is TRBV6-5 and J usage is TRBJ2-1; 10 nucleotides agree with TRBD2. The J segment lost 10 bases and the V segment lost 7 bases, leaving 19 bases of the junction unmatched. CDR1 and CDR2 (germline): MNHEY, SVGAGI. The CDR3 is 17 amino acids. The CDR3, as DNA: TGTGCCAGCACACCCACGTCGGGGCTAGCGGGGGTTGGGGAGCAGTTCTTC. As protein: CASTPTSGLAGVGEQFF.

This chain joins TRBV12-3 or TRBV12-4 and TRBJ1-2; the match to TRBD1 covers 8 bases. The CDR3 is 16 amino acids. J gave up 8 bases and V 6 bases, and 17 bases lay outside the gene matches. The CDR3 is CASSPQGALGVGGYTF. The CDR3 bases are TGTGCCAGCAGCCCTCAGGGGGCGCTTGGGGTTGGGGGCTACACCTTC.

The V and J genes are TRBV28 and TRBJ2-1; D may correspond to TRBD1 or TRBD2 (5 bases each). The CDR3 extends over 18 amino acids. Looked up from germline, CDR1 is MDHEN and CDR2 is SYDVKM. Trimming cost V 7 bases and J 0 bases, with 22 bases left between them. The CDR3 coding sequence is TGTGCCAGCAAGGGAGCGGTAGGGACCACAAGCTCCTACAATGAGCAGTTCTTC. Protein sequence: CASKGAVGTTSSYNEQFF.

The sample holds a few counts of this clonotype. The gene calls are TRBV7-9 and TRBJ2-7, with TRBD2 identical over 8 bases. The J segment lost 6 bases and the V segment lost 5 bases, leaving 12 bases of the junction unmatched. The germline gives CDR1 SEHNR, CDR2 FQNEAQ (reference sequence). The CDR3 extends over 15 amino acids. In DNA form, the CDR3 reads TGTGCCAGCAGCCATATCTCGGGACTAGAATCCGAGCAGTACTTC. Residues: CASSHISGLESEQYF.

This rearrangement joins TRBV11-2 to TRBJ2-5; D gene ambiguous. Per the germline V gene, CDR1 is SGHAT and CDR2 is FQNNGV. Trimming stripped 9 bases from V and 4 bases from J, with 9 bases between. The CDR3 length is 11 residues. For the CDR3, the DNA is TGTGCCAGTGGGCCCCCAGAGACCCAGTACTTC. Protein: CASGPPETQYF.

This rearrangement joins TRBV12-3 or TRBV12-4 to TRBJ1-3; a possible D gene is TRBD1 (5 bases). The length of the CDR3 is 19 residues. V lost 6 bases, J lost 0 bases, and 24 bases lay in between. The CDR3 spells CASRGLGRRGVGSGNTIYF. The CDR3 DNA reads TGTGCCAGCAGAGGACTCGGACGGCGAGGGGTTGGCTCTGGAAACACCATATATTTT.

This clonotype was observed a handful of times. The chain carries TRBV20-1 and TRBJ2-7; D remains ambiguous. Germline loops: CDR1 DFQATT, CDR2 SNEGSKA (reference sequence). Trimming shortened V by 8 bases and J by 3 bases, and 17 bases separated the two germline ends. CDR3 size: 13 residues. This chain's CDR3 is CSTVDKKLYEQYF. Here the CDR3 DNA reads TGCAGTACCGTCGACAAAAAACTCTACGAGCAGTACTTC.

The J gene is TRBJ1-1, the V gene TRBV7-2; D remains unclear. The CDR3 sequence is 15 residues long. CDR1 SGHTA and CDR2 FQGNSA come from the germline V gene. V was pared by 1 base and J by 3 bases, with 12 bases between. The CDR3: CASSLVWSGDTEAFF. DNA of the CDR3: TGTGCCAGCAGCTTAGTCTGGAGTGGGGACACTGAAGCTTTCTTT.

The V gene is TRBV6-5, the J gene TRBJ2-1, with D unresolved. The CDR3 sequence is 11 residues long. V dropped 7 bases and J dropped 5 bases, with 6 bases sitting between them. Germline CDR1 is MNHEY and CDR2 is SVGAGI. The CDR3 bases are TGTGCCAGCATTAGAGACAATGAGCAGTTCTTC. This translates into CASIRDNEQFF.

This clonotype was counted a few times. The V gene is TRBV5-6, the J gene TRBJ1-5; 8 bases agree with TRBD1. The V segment lost 0 bases and the J segment 1 base; nucleotides outside the gene matches: 3. Looked up from germline, CDR1 is SGHDT and CDR2 is YYEEEE. The CDR3 runs to 16 residues. CDR3 nucleotides: TGTGCCAGCAGCTTGGAAGGACAGGGAAGCAATCAGCCCCAGCATTTT. Translating gives CASSLEGQGSNQPQHF.

This clonotype showed up many times. The CDR3 nucleotides read TGTGCCACCAGTGATCCCGGGACAGGGAGCTCCTACGAGCAGTACTTC. Its protein is CATSDPGTGSSYEQYF. The chain recombines TRBV24-1 with TRBJ2-7, with 9 bases identical to TRBD1. Germline trimming cut 3 bases from V and 0 bases from J; bases unmatched to any gene: 5. The CDR3 runs to 16 residues. CDR1 is KGHDR and CDR2 is SFDVKD in the germline V gene.

The V and J genes are TRBV28 and TRBJ1-2; 12 bases are shared with TRBD1. The length of the CDR3 is 18 residues. With V trimmed by 4 bases and J by 3 bases, 12 bases remained unmatched. Germline CDR1 reads MDHEN; CDR2 reads SYDVKM. The CDR3 loop reads CASSSPRDRGRLDYGYTF. The CDR3 DNA sequence: TGTGCCAGCAGTTCGCCCCGGGACAGGGGGCGTTTGGACTATGGCTACACCTTC.

This clonotype showed up many times. The CDR3: CASSLVDQPQHF. The CDR3 DNA is TGTGCCAGCAGCTTAGTAGACCAGCCCCAGCATTTT. The V gene is TRBV7-9, the J gene TRBJ1-5, with no clear D. The CDR3 totals 12 residues. The V and J ends lost 1 base and 7 bases respectively, with 5 bases between them. In germline, CDR1 is SEHNR, CDR2 FQNEAQ (reference sequence).

V usage is TRBV7-3 and J usage is TRBJ1-1, with a possible D match to TRBD1 (5 bases). Per the germline V gene, CDR1 is SGHTA and CDR2 is FQGTGA. Between the trimmed V and J ends, which lost 2 bases and 4 bases, there was a span of 11 bases. The CDR3 extends over 14 amino acids. The CDR3 DNA follows: TGTGCCAGCAGCTTAGCGGGGCAGGGCACTGAAGCTTTCTTT. Encoded protein: CASSLAGQGTEAFF. Filled out from reference TRBV7-3 and TRBJ1-1, the complete variable domain reads GAGVSQTPSNKVTEKGKYVELRCDPISGHTALYWYRQSLGQGPEFLIYFQGTGAADDSGLPNDRFFAVRPEGSVSTLKIQRTERGDSAVYLCASSLAGQGTEAFFGQGTRLTVV.

This clonotype was counted many times. The rearrangement links TRBV20-1 to TRBJ1-6; tentatively, D is TRBD1 (5 bases). Germline CDR1 DFQATT, CDR2 SNEGSKA (reference sequence). Trimming removed 1 base at V and 11 bases at J, with 18 bases between. CDR3 length: 15 amino acids. The CDR3 nucleotides read TGCAGTGCTAGAGGGGAGTCGGGGCCACGGGCACCCCTCCACTTT. Residues: CSARGESGPRAPLHF.

The chain combines TRBV5-4 with TRBJ2-7; possibly TRBD1 or TRBD2 for D (6 bases each). Per the germline V gene, CDR1 is SGHNT and CDR2 is YYREEE (reference sequence). The CDR3 is made up of 14 amino acids. Trimming left V 0 bases short and J 3 bases short, with 10 bases between. CDR3 bases: TGTGCCAGCAGCTTGGGGGGGGCGGACTACGAGCAGTACTTC. Its protein is CASSLGGADYEQYF.

CDR3 in amino acids: CSGGLAGTDTQYF. The CDR3 DNA sequence: TGCAGTGGAGGACTAGCGGGCACAGATACGCAGTATTTT. V and J are TRBV20-1 and TRBJ2-3, with 10 bases identical to TRBD2. With V trimmed by 7 bases and J by 1 base, 2 bases remained unmatched. The CDR3 is made up of 13 amino acids. Germline V gene data show CDR1 as DFQATT and CDR2 as SNEGSKA (reference sequence).

This sequence joins TRBV28 and TRBJ2-1; 8 positions match TRBD1. The CDR3 is 13 amino acids. Germline lookup yields CDR1 MDHEN and CDR2 SYDVKM. Losses at the gene ends were 10 bases for V and 4 bases for J; bases not matched to a gene: 6. Here the CDR3 reads CATDRGQYNEQFF. The CDR3 DNA is TGTGCCACTGACAGGGGTCAATACAATGAGCAGTTCTTC.

In its sample, this clonotype was seen many times. CDR3 region: CSVDTSGSYEQYF. DNA of the CDR3: TGCAGCGTTGATACTAGCGGGAGCTACGAGCAGTACTTC. The chain carries TRBV29-1 and TRBJ2-7, with 11 bases that match TRBD2. Germline V gene lookup returns CDR1 SQVTM and CDR2 ANQGSEA. V shed 3 bases, J shed 3 bases, and the junction held 1 base outside the gene matches. The length of the CDR3 is 13 residues.